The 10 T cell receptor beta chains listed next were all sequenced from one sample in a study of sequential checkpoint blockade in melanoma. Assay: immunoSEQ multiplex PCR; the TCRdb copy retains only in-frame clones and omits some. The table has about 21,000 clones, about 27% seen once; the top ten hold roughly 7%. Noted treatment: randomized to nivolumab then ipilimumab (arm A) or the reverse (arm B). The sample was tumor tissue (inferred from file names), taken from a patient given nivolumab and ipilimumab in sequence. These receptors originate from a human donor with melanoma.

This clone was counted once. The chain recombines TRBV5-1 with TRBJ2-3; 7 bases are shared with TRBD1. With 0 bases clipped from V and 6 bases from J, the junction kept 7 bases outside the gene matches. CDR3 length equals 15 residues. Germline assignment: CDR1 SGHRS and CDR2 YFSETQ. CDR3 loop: CASSLDGQGEDTQYF. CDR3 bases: TGCGCCAGCAGCTTGGATGGGCAGGGGGAGGATACGCAGTATTTT.

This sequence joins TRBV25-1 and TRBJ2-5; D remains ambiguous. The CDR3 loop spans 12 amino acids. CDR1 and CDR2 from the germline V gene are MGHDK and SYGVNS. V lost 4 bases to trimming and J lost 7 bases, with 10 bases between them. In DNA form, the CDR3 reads TGTGCCAGCAGTGCAAGAGAAGGGACCCAGTACTTC. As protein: CASSAREGTQYF.

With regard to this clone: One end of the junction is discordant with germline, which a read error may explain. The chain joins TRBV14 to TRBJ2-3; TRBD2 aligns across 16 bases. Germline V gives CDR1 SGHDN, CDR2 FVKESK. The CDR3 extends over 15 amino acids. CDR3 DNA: TGTGCCAGCAGCCAACCCGGGACTAGCGGGAGGGAAACGCACTTT. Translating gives CASSQPGTSGRETHF.

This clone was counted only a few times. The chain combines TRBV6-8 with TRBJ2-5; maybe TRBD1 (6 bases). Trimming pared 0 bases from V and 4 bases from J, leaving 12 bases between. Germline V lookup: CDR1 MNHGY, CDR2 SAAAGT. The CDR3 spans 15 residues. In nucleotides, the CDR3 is TGTGCCAGCAGTTACTCGCCCAGGGGCAGAGAGACCCAGTACTTC. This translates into CASSYSPRGRETQYF.

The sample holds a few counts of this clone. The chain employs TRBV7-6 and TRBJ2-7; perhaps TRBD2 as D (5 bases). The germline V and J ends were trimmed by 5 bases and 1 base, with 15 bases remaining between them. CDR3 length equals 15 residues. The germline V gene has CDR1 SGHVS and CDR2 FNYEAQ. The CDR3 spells CASSPVSRGSYEQYF. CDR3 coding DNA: TGTGCCAGCAGCCCGGTATCACGGGGTTCCTACGAGCAGTACTTC. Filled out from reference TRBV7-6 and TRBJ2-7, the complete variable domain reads GAGVSQSPRYKVTKRGQDVALRCDPISGHVSLYWYRQALGQGPEFLTYFNYEAQQDKSGLPNDRFSAERPEGSISTLTIQRTEQRDSAMYRCASSPVSRGSYEQYFGPGTRLTVT.

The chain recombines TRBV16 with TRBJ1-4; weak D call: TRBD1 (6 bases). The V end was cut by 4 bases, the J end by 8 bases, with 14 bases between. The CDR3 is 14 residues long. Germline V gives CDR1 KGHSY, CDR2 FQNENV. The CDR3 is CASSPYREREKLFF. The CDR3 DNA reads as TGTGCCAGCAGCCCCTACAGGGAACGGGAAAAACTGTTTTTT.

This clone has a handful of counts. The CDR3 DNA follows: TGTGCCAGCCTTAACGGTCCCTCCTACGAGCAGTACTTC. Translating it yields CASLNGPSYEQYF. The chain combines TRBV12-5 with TRBJ2-7; no definite D call. Germline V gene data show CDR1 as LGHNT and CDR2 as FRNRAP. The CDR3 contains 13 residues.

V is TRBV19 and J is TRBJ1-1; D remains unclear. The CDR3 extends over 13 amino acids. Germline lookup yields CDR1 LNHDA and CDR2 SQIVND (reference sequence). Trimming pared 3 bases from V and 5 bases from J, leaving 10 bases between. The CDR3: CASSITFRTEAFF. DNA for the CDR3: TGTGCCAGTAGTATTACCTTCAGAACTGAAGCTTTCTTT.

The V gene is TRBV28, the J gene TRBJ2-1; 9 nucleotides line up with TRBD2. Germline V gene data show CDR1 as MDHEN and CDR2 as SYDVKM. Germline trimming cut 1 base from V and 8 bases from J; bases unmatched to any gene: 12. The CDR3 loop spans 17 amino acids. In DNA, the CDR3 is TGTGCCAGCAGTTTATATGGTCCAGCGGGAGGCGGGCATGAGCAGTTCTTC. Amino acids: CASSLYGPAGGGHEQFF.

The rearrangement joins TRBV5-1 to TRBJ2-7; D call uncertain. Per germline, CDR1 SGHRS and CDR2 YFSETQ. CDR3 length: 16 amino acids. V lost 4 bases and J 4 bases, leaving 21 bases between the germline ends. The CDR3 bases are TGCGCCAGCAGCATTGGATACAGTCTTTCGGATTACGAGCAGTACTTC. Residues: CASSIGYSLSDYEQYF. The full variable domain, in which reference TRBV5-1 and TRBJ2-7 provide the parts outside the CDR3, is KAGVTQTPRYLIKTRGQQVTLSCSPISGHRSVSWYQQTPGQGLQFLFEYFSETQRNKGNFPGRFSGRQFSNSRSEMNVSTLELGDSALYLCASSIGYSLSDYEQYFGPGTRLTVT.